The 30 T cell receptor beta chains in this list originate from one sample, sequenced in a study of CD8 T cells in ankylosing spondylitis. TCRdb itself ran the 5' RACE reads through MiXCR, one entry per CDR3 protein. The sample lists some 250,000 distinct CDR3 sequences, around 25% seen once, with less than 0.75% in the top ten. The specimen was blood, either unsorted or a sorted T cell fraction (not recorded which). These receptors were obtained from a male donor with ankylosing spondylitis or in good health (not recorded which).

In this sample, this clonotype turned up many times. The V call is TRBV15, the J call TRBJ2-1; no clear D. The CDR3 length is 17 residues. Germline V gene data show CDR1 as LNHNV and CDR2 as YYDKDF (reference sequence). Trimming removed 8 bases at V and 0 bases at J, with 20 bases between. For the CDR3, the DNA is TGTGCCACCTCTCAAAGAGCCGAACTCCGCTCCTACAATGAGCAGTTCTTC. This codes for CATSQRAELRSYNEQFF. The full variable domain, its missing parts supplied by reference TRBV15 and TRBJ2-1, is DAMVIQNPRYQVTQFGKPVTLSCSQTLNHNVMYWYQQKSSQAPKLLFHYYDKDFNNEADTPDNFQSRRPNTSFCFLDIRSPGLGDTAMYLCATSQRAELRSYNEQFFGPGTRLTVL.

This clonotype has only a few counts. At one boundary the junction diverges from the germline segment, which might be a read error. The chain links TRBV20-1 to TRBJ2-7; D perhaps matches TRBD2 (6 bases). In germline, CDR1 is DFQATT, CDR2 SNEGSKA (reference sequence). This CDR3 spans 14 amino acids. This CDR3 reads CSAREVGGSYEQYF. CDR3 bases: TGCAGTGCTAGAGAAGTGGGGGGTTCCTATGAGCAGTACTTC.

This clonotype was recorded at least ten times. This chain connects TRBV12-3 or TRBV12-4 to TRBJ1-5; D possibly corresponds to TRBD1 (5 bases). Trimming left V 6 bases short and J 7 bases short, with 16 bases between. The CDR3 is made up of 14 amino acids. CDR3 nucleotide sequence: TGTGCCAGCAGCCTTGCCAATGGGGGGCAGCCCCAGCATTTT. Its translation is CASSLANGGQPQHF.

This clonotype appeared many times. The genes are TRBV2 and TRBJ2-3; 10 bases map to TRBD2. The CDR3 sequence is 15 residues long. Germline CDR1 and CDR2: SNHLY and FYNNEI. Unmatched junction bases numbered 6, after V lost 2 bases and J lost 7 bases. This chain's CDR3 is CASSESSGGAYTQYF. DNA of the CDR3: TGTGCCAGCAGTGAATCAAGCGGGGGGGCCTATACGCAGTATTTT.

This clonotype was counted many times. This chain connects TRBV12-3 or TRBV12-4 to TRBJ1-2; D is possibly TRBD1 (6 bases). The CDR3 has 14 amino acids. V was trimmed by 3 bases and J by 4 bases, leaving 12 bases between them. For the CDR3, the DNA is TGTGCCAGCAGTTTGGCCCAGGGGTTCTATGGCTACACCTTC. It translates to CASSLAQGFYGYTF.

This clonotype was found a few times. This sequence joins TRBV29-1 and TRBJ2-1; tentatively, D is TRBD2 (6 bases). The ends were cut back, 5 bases at V and 4 bases at J, with 15 bases in the middle. The length of the CDR3 is 14 residues. Germline loops: CDR1 SQVTM, CDR2 ANQGSEA. The CDR3 region is CSVTRVGGYNEQFF. The CDR3 region has the DNA TGCAGCGTTACCAGGGTGGGGGGTTACAATGAGCAGTTCTTC.

This clonotype appeared a single time. This rearrangement joins TRBV7-2 to TRBJ1-2; D is unresolved. There are 13 residues in the CDR3. The germline V and J ends were trimmed by 1 base and 6 bases, with 9 bases remaining between them. Germline CDR1 and CDR2: SGHTA and FQGNSA. CDR3 in amino acids: CASSLGPSNGYTF. For the CDR3, the DNA is TGTGCCAGCAGCTTAGGGCCTTCAAATGGCTACACCTTC. The variable domain in full, completed from reference TRBV7-2 and TRBJ1-2, reads GAGVSQSPSNKVTEKGKDVELRCDPISGHTALYWYRQSLGQGLEFLIYFQGNSAPDKSGLPSDRFSAERTGGSVSTLTIQRTQQEDSAVYLCASSLGPSNGYTFGSGTRLTVV.

This clonotype was observed at least ten times. The rearrangement uses TRBV7-9 and TRBJ1-2; D uncertain. Trimming shortened V by 2 bases and J by 7 bases, and 8 bases separated the two germline ends. Germline V gene sequence: CDR1 SEHNR, CDR2 FQNEAQ (reference sequence). The CDR3 sequence is 12 residues long. For the CDR3, the DNA is TGTGCCAGCAGCTTAACCAGTAGTGGCTACACCTTC. The encoded protein is CASSLTSSGYTF. Full variable domain (outside the CDR3, taken from reference TRBV7-9 and TRBJ1-2): DTGVSQNPRHKITKRGQNVTFRCDPISEHNRLYWYRQTLGQGPEFLTYFQNEAQLEKSRLLSDRFSAERPKGSFSTLEIQRTEQGDSAMYLCASSLTSSGYTFGSGTRLTVV.

CDR3 loop: CASSYLGGGADTQYF. In DNA, the CDR3 is TGTGCCAGCAGTTATCTCGGCGGGGGGGCAGATACGCAGTATTTT. This chain links TRBV6-2 or TRBV6-3 with TRBJ2-3; 9 nucleotides line up with TRBD2. The junction had 5 bases not matched to a gene; V was cut back by 3 bases and J by 4 bases. The CDR3 sequence is 15 residues long. CDR1 and CDR2 from the germline V gene are MNHEY and SVGEGT.

This clonotype was detected a few times. V gene TRBV20-1 combines with J gene TRBJ2-5; 7 positions agree with TRBD1. The CDR3 contains 13 residues. The germline V gene encodes CDR1 DFQATT and CDR2 SNEGSKA (reference sequence). Unmatched junction bases numbered 2, after V lost 0 bases and J lost 4 bases. The CDR3 sequence is CSARDPGGETQYF. The CDR3 DNA sequence: TGCAGTGCTAGAGATCCAGGGGGAGAGACCCAGTACTTC.

This clonotype appeared many times. The CDR3 region is CSARRGQGTEAFF. Written as DNA, the CDR3 is TGCAGTGCTAGGAGGGGGCAGGGAACTGAAGCTTTCTTT. This chain connects TRBV20-1 to TRBJ1-1; TRBD1 aligns across 7 bases. Losses at the gene ends were 3 bases for V and 5 bases for J; bases not matched to a gene: 6. This CDR3 is built from 13 residues. Germline values: CDR1 DFQATT, CDR2 SNEGSKA (reference sequence).

For this clonotype: A junction end diverges from the germline sequence, so it may reflect a read error. The chain couples TRBV5-5 to TRBJ2-2; D ambiguous. The V gene's germline CDR1 is SGHKS and CDR2 YYEKEE (reference sequence). CDR3 size: 13 residues. The chain's CDR3 is CAISPEMAGELFF. In nucleotides, the CDR3 is TGTGCCATCAGCCCCGAGATGGCCGGGGAGCTGTTTTTT.

A few counts support this clonotype. This chain links TRBV20-1 with TRBJ2-2, with unresolved D. This CDR3 region has 13 residues. Germline V gene sequence: CDR1 DFQATT, CDR2 SNEGSKA (reference sequence). Trimming pared 8 bases from V and 3 bases from J, leaving 13 bases between. This CDR3 reads CSSTAQDTGELFF. The CDR3 DNA reads TGCAGTTCTACCGCCCAGGACACCGGGGAGCTGTTTTTT.

The chain recombines TRBV2 with TRBJ2-7; 8 nucleotides agree with TRBD1. The CDR3 has 16 residues. J gave up 0 bases and V 6 bases, and 10 bases lay outside the gene matches. Germline V gene data show CDR1 as SNHLY and CDR2 as FYNNEI. CDR3 sequence (DNA): TGTGCCAGCAGGGAGAATAGACAGGGGAGCTCCTACGAGCAGTACTTC. Residues: CASRENRQGSSYEQYF. Full variable domain (rest looked up from reference TRBV2 and TRBJ2-7): EPEVTQTPSHQVTQMGQEVILRCVPISNHLYFYWYRQILGQKVEFLVSFYNNEISEKSEIFDDQFSVERPDGSNFTLKIRSTKLEDSAMYFCASRENRQGSSYEQYFGPGTRLTVT.

This sequence joins TRBV10-3 and TRBJ2-3, with unresolved D. Trimming shortened V by 7 bases and J by 1 base, and 6 bases separated the two germline ends. The CDR3 has 12 amino acids. Germline CDR1 ENHRY, CDR2 SYGVKD. The CDR3 DNA follows: TGTGCCATCATGGACGGCACAGATACGCAGTATTTT. It encodes CAIMDGTDTQYF.

The gene calls are TRBV6-5 and TRBJ2-5; D gene uncertain. The germline V gene has CDR1 MNHEY and CDR2 SVGAGI. V was shortened by 3 bases and J by 2 bases, with 7 bases between the two germline ends. The CDR3 loop spans 13 amino acids. The CDR3 region has the DNA TGTGCCAGCAGTTATTACGAACAAGAGACCCAGTACTTC. Its translation: CASSYYEQETQYF.

This clonotype occurred a few times. The chain recombines TRBV7-9 with TRBJ2-5; 10 bases map to TRBD1. Germline loops: CDR1 SEHNR, CDR2 FQNEAQ (reference sequence). CDR3 length equals 17 residues. The V gene end was trimmed by 0 bases and the J gene end by 5 bases; junction bases not matched to a gene: 9. The CDR3 nucleotides are TGTGCCAGCAGCTTAGCGCTTTCGACAGGGGGCCGGGAGACCCAGTACTTC. Encoded protein: CASSLALSTGGRETQYF.

The chain is built from TRBV7-2 and TRBJ2-1; no definite D call. V was pared by 5 bases and J by 7 bases, with 12 bases between. The V gene's germline CDR1 is SGHTA and CDR2 FQGNSA. The CDR3 is 13 amino acids. The CDR3 DNA follows: TGTGCCAGCAGCCCTAGGTGGGTAAATGAGCAGTTCTTC. It codes for CASSPRWVNEQFF.

V gene TRBV29-1 combines with J gene TRBJ1-1; D is possibly TRBD1 (6 bases). CDR3 length: 13 residues. Germline V gene data show CDR1 as SQVTM and CDR2 as ANQGSEA. V lost 6 bases and J 4 bases, leaving 15 bases between the germline ends. Here the CDR3 reads CSVSGQTTTEAFF. CDR3 coding DNA: TGCAGCGTATCGGGACAAACGACCACTGAAGCTTTCTTT.

In this sample, this clonotype turned up many times. The chain has TRBV15 and TRBJ1-1; D may be TRBD1 (6 bases). The V and J ends lost 1 base and 3 bases respectively, with 12 bases between them. The CDR3 totals 15 residues. Germline CDR1 and CDR2: LNHNV and YYDKDF (reference sequence). The CDR3 DNA is TGTGCCACCAGCAGAGGGGGGGGCGAGGACACTGAAGCTTTCTTT. It encodes CATSRGGGEDTEAFF.

The chain couples TRBV12-3 or TRBV12-4 to TRBJ1-2, with D hard to call. V lost 3 bases and J lost 4, with 6 bases in between. This CDR3 region has 12 residues. The CDR3 protein is CASSFNSYGYTF. CDR3 DNA sequence: TGTGCCAGCAGTTTTAACAGCTATGGCTACACCTTC.

The CDR3 DNA follows: TGCGCCAGCCGGGACGCCCAGCATTTT. As protein: CASRDAQHF. The chain joins TRBV10-1 to TRBJ1-5; D possibly corresponds to TRBD1 (5 bases). CDR1 WNHNN and CDR2 SYGVQD come from the germline V gene (reference sequence). Trimming took off 8 bases at V and 11 bases at J, with 7 bases between the two ends. The CDR3 totals 9 residues.

V gene TRBV28 combines with J gene TRBJ2-2; D is uncertain. V was pared by 2 bases and J by 4 bases, with 17 bases between. The CDR3 is 17 residues long. The germline gives CDR1 MDHEN, CDR2 SYDVKM. CDR3 nucleotide sequence: TGTGCCAGCAGTTTACTGTCGGTAGCTTCGGGCACCGGGGAGCTGTTTTTT. This gives the protein CASSLLSVASGTGELFF.

V and J are TRBV18 and TRBJ2-5; D is unclear. Germline V gives CDR1 KGHSH, CDR2 LQKENI. The CDR3 has 18 residues. V gave up 2 bases and J gave up 4 bases, with 23 bases separating them. Here the CDR3 DNA reads TGTGCCAGCTCACCAATCCCGCCGCGGTGGGGTTCAGGAGAGACCCAGTACTTC. It encodes CASSPIPPRWGSGETQYF.

This chain connects TRBV12-3 or TRBV12-4 to TRBJ2-7; TRBD1 aligns across 8 bases. V dropped 7 bases and J dropped 7; count of bases not matched to a gene: 12. This CDR3 has 14 residues. The CDR3 DNA reads as TGTGCCAGCACCCCAGGGACAGGAGGGGGAGAGCAGTACTTC. The encoded protein is CASTPGTGGGEQYF.

This clonotype was found many times. V is TRBV2 and J is TRBJ2-3, with 11 bases matching TRBD2. V was clipped by 4 bases and J by 6 bases; unmatched bases: 6. Germline-derived CDR1 and CDR2 are SNHLY and FYNNEI. The CDR3 totals 15 residues. The CDR3 bases are TGTGCCAGCAGTGCCACTAGCGGGGGAAAGGATACGCAGTATTTT. Translated: CASSATSGGKDTQYF.

This clonotype was seen a handful of times. The chain joins TRBV24-1 to TRBJ2-2; D not certain. The CDR3 contains 13 residues. Germline CDR1 and CDR2: KGHDR and SFDVKD. Between the trimmed V and J ends, which lost 9 bases and 5 bases, there was a span of 12 bases. CDR3 residues: CATLAMATGELFF. The CDR3 region has the DNA TGTGCCACCCTCGCTATGGCTACCGGGGAGCTGTTTTTT.

This clonotype was counted at least ten times. The chain joins TRBV29-1 to TRBJ2-3, with D possibly matching TRBD2 (6 bases). Trimming removed 3 bases from V and 3 bases from J, with 7 bases in between. This CDR3 has 12 residues. The germline V gene encodes CDR1 SQVTM and CDR2 ANQGSEA. CDR3 region: CSVEAGTDTQYF. CDR3 bases: TGCAGCGTTGAGGCGGGGACAGATACGCAGTATTTT.

The chain uses TRBV7-9 and TRBJ2-1; the D is unclear. The V gene lost 0 bases and the J gene lost 4 bases, with 10 bases spanning the gap. Germline assignment: CDR1 SEHNR and CDR2 FQNEAQ (reference sequence). This CDR3 contains 15 residues. The CDR3 sequence is CASSLAASLYNEQFF. Written as DNA, the CDR3 is TGTGCCAGCAGCTTAGCGGCTTCCTTGTACAATGAGCAGTTCTTC.

This clonotype was counted between two and nine times. The chain uses TRBV2 and TRBJ1-5, with D perhaps TRBD1 (6 bases). Germline V gene sequence: CDR1 SNHLY, CDR2 FYNNEI. The CDR3 spans 14 residues. Trimming cost V 7 bases and J 0 bases, with 10 bases left between them. CDR3 sequence: CASTRQVSNQPQHF. The CDR3, as DNA: TGTGCCAGCACCCGACAGGTTAGCAATCAGCCCCAGCATTTT.